Listed here are 20 T cell receptor beta chains from one sample, sequenced in a study of control samples from healthy donors and cancer patients. The repertoire was sequenced with immunoSEQ multiplex PCR; TCRdb's copy has only in-frame clones and lacks some. The sample consists of 70,000 to 80,000 clones, 75% to 90% of them appearing once. Sequences were obtained from PBMCs. The origin of the receptors is a woman in her fifties or sixties with colorectal cancer.

The table lists this clone with a count of one. The chain employs TRBV18 and TRBJ2-5; TRBD1 might be the D (5 bases). V gave up 2 bases and J gave up 0 bases, with 10 bases separating them. CDR3 length equals 15 residues. Germline-derived CDR1 and CDR2 are KGHSH and LQKENI. The CDR3 protein is CASSPSEDNQETQYF. CDR3 coding DNA: TGTGCCAGCTCACCATCTGAGGACAACCAAGAGACCCAGTACTTC.

The chain couples TRBV15 to TRBJ2-5, with D uncertain. The V gene lost 0 bases and the J gene lost 4 bases, with 12 bases spanning the gap. This CDR3 comprises 15 residues. Germline CDR1 and CDR2: LNHNV and YYDKDF (reference sequence). The CDR3 coding sequence is TGTGCCACCAGCAGAGATCGTGACCCCCGAGAGACCCAGTACTTC. As protein: CATSRDRDPRETQYF.

V usage is TRBV3-1 (or the pseudogene TRBV3-2) and J usage is TRBJ2-3, with no clear D. V was pared by 4 bases and J by 0 bases, with 8 bases between. Germline V gene sequence: CDR1 LGHDT, CDR2 YNNKEL (reference sequence). The CDR3 spans 14 residues. CDR3 amino acids: CASSPVSSTDTQYF. The DNA for the CDR3 is TGTGCCAGCAGCCCCGTTAGTAGCACAGATACGCAGTATTTT.

A single count supports this clone. V and J are TRBV2 and TRBJ2-1, with 7 bases identical to TRBD2. The length of the CDR3 is 15 residues. Germline values: CDR1 SNHLY, CDR2 FYNNEI. The V segment lost 8 bases and the J segment 0 bases; nucleotides outside the gene matches: 7. The CDR3 region is CASRDYQSSYNEQFF. CDR3 DNA: TGTGCCAGCCGGGACTACCAAAGCTCCTACAATGAGCAGTTCTTC.

The V gene is TRBV10-3, the J gene TRBJ2-7; 8 nucleotides line up with TRBD1. Germline CDR1 reads ENHRY; CDR2 reads SYGVKD. The junction had 4 bases not matched to a gene; V was cut back by 2 bases and J by 1 base. The CDR3 loop spans 15 amino acids. CDR3 in DNA: TGTGCCATCAGTGAGGGACAGGGTTATTCCTACGAGCAGTACGTC. It yields the protein CAISEGQGYSYEQYV.

The rearrangement joins TRBV2 to TRBJ1-2, with 8 bases aligning to TRBD1. The junction had 6 bases not matched to a gene; V was cut back by 6 bases and J by 3 bases. The CDR3 runs to 14 residues. CDR1 is SNHLY, CDR2 FYNNEI, per germline. The DNA of the CDR3 is TGTGCCAGCAGACCTACAGGGGGTTACTATGGCTACACCTTC. As protein: CASRPTGGYYGYTF.

The chain joins TRBV30 to TRBJ2-3; D is unresolved. From germline, CDR1 is GTSNPN and CDR2 SVGIG (reference sequence). The CDR3 is 11 residues long. Trimming pared 2 bases from V and 5 bases from J, leaving 5 bases between. CDR3 protein: CAWSLKDTQYF. The CDR3 DNA reads TGTGCCTGGAGTCTTAAAGATACGCAGTATTTT.

To note about this clone: Additional DNA sequences in this sample encode the identical CDR3. The rearrangement joins TRBV7-2 to TRBJ1-5; possibly TRBD1 for D (5 bases). CDR1 is SGHTA and CDR2 is FQGNSA in the germline V gene. CDR3 length: 14 amino acids. Trimming removed 1 base from V and 2 bases from J, with 6 bases in between. The CDR3 DNA follows: TGTGCCAGCAGCTTAGTGGGGGGCAATCAGCCCCAGCATTTT. As protein: CASSLVGGNQPQHF.

CDR3 bases: TGTGCCAGCAGTGGGGGACAGGGTTTATTGGGCAATCAGCCCCAGCATTTT. This gives the protein CASSGGQGLLGNQPQHF. The chain links TRBV6-1 to TRBJ1-5; 9 bases match TRBD1. Looked up from germline, CDR1 is MNHNS and CDR2 is SASEGT. The CDR3 consists of 17 residues. V was pared by 4 bases and J by 2 bases, with 9 bases of the junction left unmatched.

This clone appeared a single time. The J gene is TRBJ2-1, the V gene TRBV6-2 or TRBV6-3; tentative D call: TRBD1 (6 bases). Per the germline V gene, CDR1 is MNHEY and CDR2 is SVGEGT. This CDR3 has 14 residues. Trimming removed 3 bases from V and 5 bases from J, with 11 bases in between. CDR3 bases: TGTGCCAGCAGTTATCCCGGGACACACAATGAGCAGTTCTTC. This gives the protein CASSYPGTHNEQFF.

V gene TRBV6-2 or TRBV6-3 combines with J gene TRBJ2-3, with D tentatively TRBD1 or TRBD2 (7 bases each). V was cut by 6 bases and J by 5 bases, with 18 bases left in between. Germline CDR1 reads MNHEY; CDR2 reads SVGEGT. The CDR3 has 15 amino acids. CDR3 residues: CASSQGGAGGDTQYF. DNA of the CDR3: TGTGCCAGCAGCCAGGGGGGGGCCGGAGGAGATACGCAGTATTTT.

This chain joins TRBV27 and TRBJ2-3; D possibly corresponds to TRBD2 (6 bases). The CDR3 is 15 residues long. V was shortened by 8 bases and J by 4 bases, with 19 bases between the two germline ends. CDR1 and CDR2 (germline): MNHEY, SMNVEV (reference sequence). The CDR3 protein is CASENRGRGSDTQYF. CDR3 in DNA: TGTGCCAGCGAAAATCGGGGCCGGGGGTCAGATACGCAGTATTTT.

This clone was counted once. CDR3 bases: TGTGCCAGCAGCTTAGATCGGAGATACGAGCAGTACGTC. Protein sequence: CASSLDRRYEQYV. The V call is TRBV7-8, the J call TRBJ2-7, with unresolved D. The CDR3 spans 13 residues. Per germline, CDR1 SGHVS and CDR2 FQNEAQ. The germline V and J ends were trimmed by 1 base and 4 bases, with 8 bases remaining between them.

This chain joins TRBV5-6 and TRBJ2-7; possibly TRBD1 or TRBD2 for D (5 bases each). The CDR3 has 15 residues. Germline V gene data show CDR1 as SGHDT and CDR2 as YYEEEE. Trimming removed 1 base at V and 2 bases at J, with 13 bases between. This CDR3 reads CASSLFGTFPYEQYV. CDR3 coding DNA: TGTGCCAGCAGCTTGTTCGGGACGTTTCCCTACGAGCAGTACGTC.

The chain has TRBV5-8 and TRBJ2-7; D possibly corresponds to TRBD1 (6 bases). This CDR3 comprises 14 residues. Germline V lookup: CDR1 SGHTS, CDR2 YDEGEE. V lost 5 bases to trimming and J lost 0 bases, with 12 bases between them. The CDR3 nucleotides are TGTGCCAGCAGGACCAGGACAGCCTCCTACGAGCAGTACGTC. It yields the protein CASRTRTASYEQYV.

V is TRBV21-1 and J is TRBJ1-4; the table's D call, TRBD1, has no DNA check behind it. TRBV21-1 is marked as a pseudogene. The CDR3 totals 15 residues. CDR3 sequence (DNA): TGTGCCAGCAGCAACATGGACAGGACTTATGAAAAACTGTTTTTT. It encodes CASSNMDRTYEKLFF.

The V call is TRBV24-1, the J call TRBJ2-1; possible D gene TRBD1, 5 bases. This CDR3 comprises 15 residues. V lost 4 bases, J lost 6 bases, and 15 bases lay in between. The germline CDR1 and CDR2 sequences are KGHDR and SFDVKD. The CDR3 spells CATSDSTGRPNEQFF. CDR3 coding DNA: TGTGCCACCAGTGACTCTACAGGACGGCCCAATGAGCAGTTCTTC.

V and J are TRBV27 and TRBJ1-1; D is unclear. The CDR3 consists of 15 residues. In germline, CDR1 is MNHEY, CDR2 SMNVEV (reference sequence). With 3 bases removed from V and 1 base from J, the gap between germline ends came to 12 bases. CDR3 in amino acids: CASSLYPGRNTEAFF. For the CDR3, the DNA is TGTGCCAGCAGTTTGTACCCTGGGCGGAACACTGAAGCTTTCTTT.

The CDR3 loop reads CASRLGQGKLFF. The CDR3, as DNA: TGTGCCAGCAGGCTTGGACAAGGGAAACTGTTTTTT. J is TRBJ1-4 and V is TRBV27, with D possibly matching TRBD1 (5 bases). This CDR3 comprises 12 residues. V gave up 6 bases and J gave up 11 bases, with 13 bases separating them. CDR1 is MNHEY, CDR2 SMNVEV, per germline (reference sequence).

The chain recombines TRBV12-3 or TRBV12-4 with TRBJ1-5; D unclear. The ends were cut back, 1 base at V and 7 bases at J, with 8 bases in the middle. This CDR3 has 13 amino acids. CDR3 sequence reads: CASSLGPTQPQHF. The CDR3 DNA reads as TGTGCCAGCAGTTTAGGGCCGACGCAGCCCCAGCATTTT.